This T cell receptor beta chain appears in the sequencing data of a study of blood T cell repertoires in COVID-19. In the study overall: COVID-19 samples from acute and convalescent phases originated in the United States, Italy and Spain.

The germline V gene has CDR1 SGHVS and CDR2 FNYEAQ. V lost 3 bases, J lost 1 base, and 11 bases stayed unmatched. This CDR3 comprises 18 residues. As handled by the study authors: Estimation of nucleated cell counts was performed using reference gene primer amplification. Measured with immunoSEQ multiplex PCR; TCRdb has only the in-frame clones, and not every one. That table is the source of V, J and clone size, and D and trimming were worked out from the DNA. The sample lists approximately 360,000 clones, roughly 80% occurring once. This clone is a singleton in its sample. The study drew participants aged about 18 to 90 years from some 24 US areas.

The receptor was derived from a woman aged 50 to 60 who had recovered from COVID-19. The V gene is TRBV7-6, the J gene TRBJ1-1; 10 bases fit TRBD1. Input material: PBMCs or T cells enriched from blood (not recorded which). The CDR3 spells CASSLGTGEGWRNTEAFF. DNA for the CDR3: TGTGCCAGCAGCTTGGGGACAGGGGAGGGATGGAGGAACACTGAAGCTTTCTTT.